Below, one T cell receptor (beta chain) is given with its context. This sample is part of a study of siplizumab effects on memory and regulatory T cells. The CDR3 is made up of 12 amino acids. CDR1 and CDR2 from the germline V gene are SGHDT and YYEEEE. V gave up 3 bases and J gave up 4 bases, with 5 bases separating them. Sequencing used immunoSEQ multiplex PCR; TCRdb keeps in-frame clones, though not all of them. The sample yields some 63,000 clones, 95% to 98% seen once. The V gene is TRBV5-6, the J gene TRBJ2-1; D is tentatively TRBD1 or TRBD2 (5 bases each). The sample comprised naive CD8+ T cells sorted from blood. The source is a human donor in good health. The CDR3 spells CASSWGYNEQFF. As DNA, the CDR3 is TGTGCCAGCAGCTGGGGGTACAATGAGCAGTTCTTC.